The 10 T cell receptor beta chains reported below all come from one sample, sequenced in a study of T cells in Graves' hyperthyroidism and ophthalmopathy. Researchers took RNA transcripts and amplified the TCR beta CDR3 regions from them. First-round RT-PCR with HTBI primers amplified the TCR CDR3 region. One entry per CDR3 protein, called by TCRdb with MiXCR from the multiplex PCR reads. Of more than 500,000 distinct CDR3 sequences in the sample, roughly 46% were seen once. The sample consisted of peripheral blood or thyroid tissue (not recorded which). These receptors originate from an adult woman with Graves' disease, either hyperthyroidism or ophthalmopathy (not recorded which).

J is TRBJ1-2 and V is TRBV15, with D perhaps TRBD1 (5 bases). Per germline, CDR1 LNHNV and CDR2 YYDKDF (reference sequence). Trimming removed 3 bases at V and 4 bases at J, with 15 bases between. CDR3 length equals 15 residues. CDR3 protein: CATSSSGGSLYGYTF. Here the CDR3 DNA reads TGTGCCACCAGCAGTAGTGGGGGTTCCCTCTATGGCTACACCTTC.

The chain recombines TRBV7-2 with TRBJ1-5, with 9 bases matching TRBD1. Trimming took 5 bases from V and 6 from J; bases not matched to a gene: 5. Germline CDR1 SGHTA, CDR2 FQGNSA. The CDR3 has 14 amino acids. CDR3: CASSADRGVQPQHF. DNA of the CDR3: TGTGCCAGCAGCGCAGACAGGGGGGTTCAGCCCCAGCATTTT.

This chain uses TRBV7-2 with TRBJ2-5; 7 positions agree with TRBD1. Germline CDR1 SGHTA, CDR2 FQGNSA. V gave up 3 bases and J gave up 1 base; unmatched junction bases: 5. CDR3 length: 15 residues. Here the CDR3 DNA reads TGTGCCAGCAGCTTCCTGGACAGGAGCCAAGAGACCCAGTACTTC. As protein: CASSFLDRSQETQYF.

The chain uses TRBV10-3 and TRBJ1-1; D not certain. CDR3 length: 13 amino acids. V was trimmed by 7 bases and J by 2 bases, leaving 11 bases between them. Germline-derived CDR1 and CDR2 are ENHRY and SYGVKD. CDR3 in DNA: TGTGCCATCAAGCAGACCGGAAACACTGAAGCTTTCTTT. This codes for CAIKQTGNTEAFF.

This clonotype was counted ten times or more. The chain links TRBV15 to TRBJ1-5; unclear D gene. The length of the CDR3 is 16 residues. Trimming took 9 bases from V and 5 from J, leaving 23 bases between them. Germline V gene sequence: CDR1 LNHNV, CDR2 YYDKDF (reference sequence). The CDR3 bases are TGTGCCACTCGAATGTTTGGACGTACGGTGGATCAGCCCCAGCATTTT. It codes for CATRMFGRTVDQPQHF.

The chain carries TRBV29-1 and TRBJ1-1; D gene ambiguous. The CDR3 extends over 14 amino acids. V lost 6 bases to trimming and J lost 4 bases, with 18 bases between them. CDR1 and CDR2 (germline): SQVTM, ANQGSEA. CDR3 sequence reads: CSVITDGVGTEAFF. The CDR3 coding sequence is TGCAGCGTGATCACTGATGGGGTCGGCACTGAAGCTTTCTTT. Full variable domain (rest looked up from reference TRBV29-1 and TRBJ1-1): SAVISQKPSRDICQRGTSLTIQCQVDSQVTMMFWYRQQPGQSLTLIATANQGSEATYESGFVIDKFPISRPNLTFSTLTVSNMSPEDSSIYLCSVITDGVGTEAFFGQGTRLTVV.

This clonotype was counted ten times or more. CDR3 in amino acids: CASSPGARETQYF. The CDR3 DNA is TGTGCCAGCAGCCCAGGAGCCCGAGAGACCCAGTACTTC. The chain combines TRBV2 with TRBJ2-5; D is ambiguous. V was cut by 6 bases and J by 4 bases, with 12 bases left in between. Germline V gives CDR1 SNHLY, CDR2 FYNNEI. The CDR3 has 13 residues.

The V gene is TRBV25-1, the J gene TRBJ1-6; 9 bases line up with TRBD1. The J segment lost 10 bases and the V segment lost 4 bases, leaving 8 bases of the junction unmatched. The length of the CDR3 is 15 residues. Germline CDR1 MGHDK, CDR2 SYGVNS. CDR3 bases: TGTGCCAGCAGTGGGGAGACAGGGGGTAAATCACCCCTCCACTTT. It encodes CASSGETGGKSPLHF.

The chain's CDR3 is CSARDPREGTEAQYF. CDR3 in DNA: TGCAGTGCTAGAGATCCCCGGGAGGGCACCGAGGCCCAGTACTTC. This rearrangement joins TRBV20-1 to TRBJ2-5; 8 bases line up with TRBD2. V gave up 0 bases and J gave up 9 bases; unmatched junction bases: 12. The CDR3 extends over 15 amino acids. Looked up from germline, CDR1 is DFQATT and CDR2 is SNEGSKA (reference sequence).

The chain couples TRBV15 to TRBJ2-1; 12 positions agree with TRBD2. Germline trimming cut 0 bases from V and 7 bases from J; bases unmatched to any gene: 7. Germline V gene sequence: CDR1 LNHNV, CDR2 YYDKDF (reference sequence). The length of the CDR3 is 17 residues. The CDR3 DNA follows: TGTGCCACCAGCAGAGAAATTGGACTAGCGGGAACGAATGAGCAGTTCTTC. It yields the protein CATSREIGLAGTNEQFF.